This entry concerns a single T cell receptor beta chain. The antigen is not known. The entry originates in a study of CD8 T cells in Susac syndrome. Random hexamers were used to reverse transcribe about 0.5 to 1 ug of RNA. Amplification of the TCR beta CDR3 was carried out by immunoSEQ multiplex PCR, which spanned a total of 54 Vbeta and 13 Jbeta segments. TCRdb passed the immunoSEQ multiplex PCR reads through MiXCR, listing each CDR3 protein once. Among 70,000 to 85,000 distinct CDR3 sequences listed, approximately 96% were seen once. The study, taken as a whole, reports: The number of Susac-specific public clones found was some 17 in total CD8+ repertoires and five in CD8+ TEMRA repertoires.

This CDR3 has 15 amino acids. V gave up 0 bases and J gave up 4 bases, with 14 bases separating them. Looked up from germline, CDR1 is SGDLS and CDR2 is YYNGEE. Negative isolation yielded the CD8+ and CD4+ T cells, while FACS enriched the TEMRA cells. The V call is TRBV9, the J call TRBJ2-7, with a weak D call TRBD2 (6 bases). This receptor was identified in a human donor with Susac syndrome. Sequencing was carried out using CD8+ T cells from PBMCs. The CDR3 spells CASSVGGGTEYEQYF. As DNA, the CDR3 is TGTGCCAGCAGCGTAGGTGGCGGGACGGAGTACGAGCAGTACTTC.